This T cell receptor beta chain was captured by sequencing in a study of blood T cell repertoires in COVID-19. Study-level information: COVID-19 samples from acute and convalescent phases originated in the United States, Italy and Spain. The cDNA or gDNA used as material had been derived from T cells, B-cell-depleted T cells, or PBMCs.

CDR3 length: 16 amino acids. Germline trimming cut 4 bases from V and 9 bases from J; bases unmatched to any gene: 11. The germline V gene encodes CDR1 MDHEN and CDR2 SYDVKM. As processed by the authors: Nucleated cell number was recorded as an estimate derived from reference gene primer amplification. Data came from immunoSEQ multiplex PCR; TCRdb stores just in-frame clones and leaves some out. D and trimming come from the DNA, and the V and J calls and clone size come from that table. In the table there are 91,000 or so clones, approximately 90% of which are singletons. The specimen was peripheral blood. This TCR derives from a human donor in a cohort sampled during active COVID-19. V is TRBV28 and J is TRBJ1-6; 8 bases fit TRBD1. DNA for the CDR3: TGTGCCAGCAGTTGGCGCAGGACAGGGTTGAGTTCACCCCTCCACTTT. This sequence encodes CASSWRRTGLSSPLHF.